This T cell receptor beta chain was captured by sequencing in a study of shared clonotypes between healthy human individuals. Some clones are missing from TCRdb's copy, which holds only in-frame ones; the method was immunoSEQ multiplex PCR. The table has 2 million to 2.5 million clones, approximately 96% seen once; the top ten hold roughly 0.13%. The V end was cut by 0 bases, the J end by 0 bases, with 6 bases between. Per the germline V gene, CDR1 is SGHDN and CDR2 is FVKESK. The CDR3 covers 14 residues. This clonotype originated in a man between 18 and 29 years old in good health. The sequencing sample was made of naive CD4+ T cells sorted from blood. Subset reported: CD45RA+ positively selected. The rearrangement joins TRBV14 to TRBJ2-7; D call uncertain. DNA of the CDR3: TGTGCCAGCAGCCAAGAAACAGCCTCCTACGAGCAGTACTTC. This translates into CASSQETASYEQYF.